This is a list of T cell receptor beta chains from one sample in a study of siplizumab effects on memory and regulatory T cells. Repertoires were generated with immunoSEQ multiplex PCR, while TCRdb's copy carries only in-frame clones and drops some. The sample shows about 100,000 clones, roughly 90% of them seen only once. The material sequenced was CD4+ T cells sorted from blood. The receptor source for this set is a human donor in good health. Both conserved end residues are part of each CDR3. A D gene is named only where the DNA matches it firmly. Rows may omit the clone size; those that give it use once, few, many or a size class.

D gene,CDR3 length,clone size,J gene,V gene,CDR3 DNA,CDR3 protein
NA,12,NA,TRBJ1-1,TRBV7-2,TGTGCCAGCAGCTTCCGACGAGGTGAAGCTTTCTTT,CASSFRRGEAFF
NA,15,NA,TRBJ2-5,TRBV2,TGTGCCAGCAGTGAAGTGGGCAGGACCGTAGAGACCCAGTACTTC,CASSEVGRTVETQYF
NA,14,NA,TRBJ2-7,TRBV7-8,TGTGCCAGCAGCTTTGGTAGGAGGGCCAACGAGCAGTACTTC,CASSFGRRANEQYF
NA,16,NA,TRBJ2-7,TRBV5-1,TGCGCCAGCAGCTTGGGGAACCGGGACAAATCCTACGAGCAGTACTTC,CASSLGNRDKSYEQYF
NA,15,NA,TRBJ2-7,TRBV6-6,TGTGCCAGCAGTTACTCGCCTATGCCTCCCTACGAGCAGTACTTC,CASSYSPMPPYEQYF
TRBD1,16,NA,TRBJ1-3,TRBV18,TGTGCCAGCTCACCACCGGACAGGGACTCTGGAAACACCATATATTTT,CASSPPDRDSGNTIYF
NA,16,NA,TRBJ2-5,TRBV14,TGTGCCAGCAGCCAAGATCGGGCGCTCAAGGGGGAGACCCAGTACTTC,CASSQDRALKGETQYF
TRBD2,13,NA,TRBJ2-7,TRBV2,TGTGCCAGCAGCGACCGAGAAGCGGGAGAGCAGTACTTC,CASSDREAGEQYF
NA,14,NA,TRBJ2-7,TRBV5-4,TGTGCCAGCAGCCCCGCACAGGGAGTGTACGAGCAGTACTTC,CASSPAQGVYEQYF
NA,12,NA,TRBJ2-7,TRBV6-1,TGTGCCAGCAACCGGAGGCCCTACGAGCAGTACTTC,CASNRRPYEQYF
TRBD2,15,NA,TRBJ2-3,TRBV6-5,TGTGCCAGCAGTTGGGTAGCGGGGAGCACAGATACGCAGTATTTT,CASSWVAGSTDTQYF
NA,14,NA,TRBJ2-7,TRBV11-2,TGTGCCAGCAGCTATCAGCTTAAGATCTACGAGCAGTACTTC,CASSYQLKIYEQYF
TRBD1,13,NA,TRBJ1-2,TRBV30,TGTGCCTGGTACACAGGGGGCGCCTATGGCTACACCTTC,CAWYTGGAYGYTF
NA,17,once,TRBJ2-4,TRBV19,TGTGCCAGTAGTACCAAAGGTCAGGGGATCCTCCAAAACATTCAGTACTTC,CASSTKGQGILQNIQYF
TRBD1,14,NA,TRBJ1-5,TRBV18,TGTGCCAGCTCACCAGACAGGGTAGATCAGCCCCAGCATTTT,CASSPDRVDQPQHF
TRBD2,15,NA,TRBJ2-3,TRBV29-1,TGCAGCGTTGTCAGACTAGCGGCTAGCACAGATACGCAGTATTTT,CSVVRLAASTDTQYF
NA,12,NA,TRBJ1-4,TRBV6-1,TGTGCCAGCAGTGAAGGAACCCAAAAACTGTTTTTT,CASSEGTQKLFF
TRBD1,17,NA,TRBJ2-5,TRBV5-1,TGCGCCACCTCCCGGGGGACAGGGGCTGAATACCAAGAGACCCAGTACTTC,CATSRGTGAEYQETQYF
NA,12,NA,TRBJ2-2,TRBV19,TGTGCCAGTAGTGCCGGACCGGGGGAGCTGTTTTTT,CASSAGPGELFF
TRBD1,14,NA,TRBJ2-7,TRBV5-5,TGTGCCAGCAGGAGGGGGACAGGGACCTACGAGCAGTACTTC,CASRRGTGTYEQYF
NA,13,NA,TRBJ2-7,TRBV6-4,TGTGCCAGCCTTATAAAAAAGCCCTACGAGCAGTACTTC,CASLIKKPYEQYF
NA,14,NA,TRBJ2-1,TRBV18,TGTGCCAGCTCACCACCGTCAAGCTACAATGAGCAGTTCTTC,CASSPPSSYNEQFF
NA,15,NA,TRBJ2-2,TRBV19,TGTGCCAGTAGGTCCGGGACATTCAACACCGGGGAGCTGTTTTTT,CASRSGTFNTGELFF
NA,11,NA,TRBJ2-7,TRBV6-5,TGTGCCAGCAGTGGAACTTACGAGCAGTACTTC,CASSGTYEQYF
NA,15,once,TRBJ2-1,TRBV15,TGTGCCACCAGCAGACCCGGGAACCGTGGCAATGAGCAGTTCTTC,CATSRPGNRGNEQFF
TRBD1,15,NA,TRBJ1-1,TRBV5-1,TGCGCCAGCAGCTTGGGTGGACAGGTATACACTGAAGCTTTCTTT,CASSLGGQVYTEAFF
NA,15,NA,TRBJ2-5,TRBV6-5,TGTGCCAGCAGAACGAGCTGGGGGGCCGGAGAGACCCAGTACTTC,CASRTSWGAGETQYF
TRBD2,15,NA,TRBJ2-5,TRBV28,TGTGCCAGCAGCCGCAGCGCGGGGGGGCAAGAGACCCAGTACTTC,CASSRSAGGQETQYF
NA,16,NA,TRBJ1-6,TRBV28,TGTGCCAGCAGTTCTGAGGGTTTTTCCTATAATTCACCCCTCCACTTT,CASSSEGFSYNSPLHF
NA,17,NA,TRBJ1-1,TRBV11-2,TGTGCCAGCAGCTTGGGGTTCATAGGTGGGGGGCCGGGTGAAGCTTTCTTT,CASSLGFIGGGPGEAFF
NA,14,NA,TRBJ1-6,TRBV29-1,TGCAGCGTGATGATGAGCTCCTATAATTCACCCCTCCACTTT,CSVMMSSYNSPLHF
TRBD1,15,NA,TRBJ2-5,TRBV9,TGTGCCAGCAGCGTCGGGGACAGGGGGACAGAGACCCAGTACTTC,CASSVGDRGTETQYF
TRBD2,19,NA,TRBJ2-7,TRBV28,TGTGCCAGCAGTTTAATTTCCCGGCCTAGCGGGAGGTGGAAGGGGGAGCAGTACTTC,CASSLISRPSGRWKGEQYF
TRBD2,15,NA,TRBJ2-7,TRBV19,TGTGCCAGTAGTACAGTAGCGGGAGGGAACTACGAGCAGTACTTC,CASSTVAGGNYEQYF
NA,14,NA,TRBJ2-2,TRBV5-6,TGTGCCAGTAGGGGGACTTTGCTCACCGGGGAGCTGTTTTTT,CASRGTLLTGELFF
TRBD2,16,once,TRBJ2-1,TRBV10-1,TGCGCCAGCAGCCTACAGAGCGGGAGGTTTAACAATGAGCAGTTCTTC,CASSLQSGRFNNEQFF
NA,14,once,TRBJ1-1,TRBV27,TGTGCCAGCAGAACAGGTCGCGTGAACACTGAAGCTTTCTTT,CASRTGRVNTEAFF
TRBD1,14,NA,TRBJ1-2,TRBV10-3,TGTGCCATCAGGGGACAGGTCCGGAACTATGGCTACACCTTC,CAIRGQVRNYGYTF
NA,13,once,TRBJ1-4,TRBV30,TGTGCCTGGACCCACTCTGGGGTAGTACGGCTGTTTTTT,CAWTHSGVVRLFF
NA,16,NA,TRBJ2-5,TRBV7-9,TGTGCCAGCAGTGTCAGTGGGGGGCGCGGAGTAGAGACCCAGTACTTC,CASSVSGGRGVETQYF
TRBD2,14,NA,TRBJ2-5,TRBV2,TGTGCCGGCCAACTAGCGCGAACTCAAGAGACCCAGTACTTC,CAGQLARTQETQYF
NA,12,NA,TRBJ1-1,TRBV30,TGTGCCTGGAGTGTACTCGGGCAAAGAGCTTTCTTT,CAWSVLGQRAFF
TRBD2,18,NA,TRBJ2-3,TRBV18,TGTGCCAGCTCATTCTCGTCGAGCGGGAGAACTCGAACAGATACGCAGTATTTT,CASSFSSSGRTRTDTQYF
NA,16,once,TRBJ2-4,TRBV27,TGTGCCAGCAGCCAGGACGGACAACTAGCCAAAAACATTCAGTACTTC,CASSQDGQLAKNIQYF
NA,15,once,TRBJ2-6,TRBV7-9,TGTGCCAGCAGCTTAGCTGGGTCTGGGGCCAACGTCCTGACTTTC,CASSLAGSGANVLTF
NA,13,NA,TRBJ2-5,TRBV7-9,TGTGCCAGCGGGGCCACCTACCAAGAGACCCAGTACTTC,CASGATYQETQYF
NA,15,NA,TRBJ1-3,TRBV28,TGTGCCAGCAGTTTCGTGGGGGCAACTGGAAACACCATATATTTT,CASSFVGATGNTIYF
NA,11,NA,TRBJ1-2,TRBV7-2,TGTGCCAGCAGCTTTCGATATGGCTACACCTTC,CASSFRYGYTF
TRBD1,15,NA,TRBJ1-2,TRBV30,TGTGCCTGGAGTACCGCGCCCAGACAGGGCCAGGGCTACACCTTC,CAWSTAPRQGQGYTF
TRBD1,15,NA,TRBJ1-2,TRBV4-1,TGCGCCAGCAGCCTGATGGGAGGACAGGGCTATGGCTACACCTTC,CASSLMGGQGYGYTF